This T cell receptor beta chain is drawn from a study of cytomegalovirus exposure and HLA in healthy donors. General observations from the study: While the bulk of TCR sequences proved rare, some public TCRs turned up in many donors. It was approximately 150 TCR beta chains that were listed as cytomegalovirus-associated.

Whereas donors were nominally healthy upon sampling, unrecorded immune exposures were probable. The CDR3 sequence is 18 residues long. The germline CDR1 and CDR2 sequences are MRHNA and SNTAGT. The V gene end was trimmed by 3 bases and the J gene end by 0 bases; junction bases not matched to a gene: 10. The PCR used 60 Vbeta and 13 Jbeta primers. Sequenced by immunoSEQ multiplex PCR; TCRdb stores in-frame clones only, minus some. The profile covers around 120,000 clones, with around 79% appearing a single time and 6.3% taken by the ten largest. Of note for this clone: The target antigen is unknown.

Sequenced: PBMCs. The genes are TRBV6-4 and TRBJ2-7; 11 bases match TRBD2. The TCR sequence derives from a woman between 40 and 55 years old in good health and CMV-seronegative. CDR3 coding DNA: TGTGCCAGCAGTGAGCAGTTCACTAGCGGGAGTATCTCCTACGAGCAGTACTTC. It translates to CASSEQFTSGSISYEQYF.